A selection of T cell receptor beta chains follows, all from one sample in a study of T cell changes during pregnancy in multiple sclerosis. Only in-frame clones appear in the TCRdb table, and some are missing; sequencing was by immunoSEQ multiplex PCR. This sample carries about 73,000 clones, roughly nine tenths of them seen once, and the ten largest clones take around a tenth. The sample consisted of peripheral blood, taken after pregnancy. The receptor set was obtained from a female donor in good health, enrolled as a control in a pregnancy study. CDR3s include the opening cysteine and the closing phenylalanine or tryptophan. Fields, in order: D gene, clone size, V gene, J gene, CDR3 protein, CDR3 DNA. A D gene is named only where the DNA matches it firmly. Some rows have no size entry. The others give once, few or many, or a class for an expanded clone.

D: NA; size: NA; V: TRBV30; J: TRBJ1-5; CDR3: CAWKVGHSADQPQHF; DNA: TGTGCCTGGAAGGTAGGACACTCGGCAGATCAGCCCCAGCATTTT
D: NA; size: once; V: TRBV7-8; J: TRBJ2-7; CDR3: CASSLTRGRNEQYF; DNA: TGTGCCAGCAGCTTGACGCGGGGTAGAAACGAGCAGTACTTC
D: NA; size: NA; V: TRBV25-1; J: TRBJ2-7; CDR3: CASSERTGPHDNYEQYF; DNA: TGTGCCAGCAGTGAGCGAACAGGGCCTCATGACAACTACGAGCAGTACTTC
D: NA; size: NA; V: TRBV19; J: TRBJ1-5; CDR3: CASSFLNQPQHF; DNA: TGTGCCAGTAGTTTTCTCAATCAGCCCCAGCATTTT
D: NA; size: NA; V: TRBV10-3; J: TRBJ2-7; CDR3: CAIEPEPSSYEQYF; DNA: TGTGCCATAGAACCGGAGCCCAGCTCCTACGAGCAGTACTTC
D: NA; size: NA; V: TRBV19; J: TRBJ2-3; CDR3: CASSIGLPPTQYF; DNA: TGTGCCAGTAGTATAGGGCTTCCCCCCACGCAGTATTTT
D: TRBD1; size: NA; V: TRBV27; J: TRBJ1-1; CDR3: CASSPLDRVNTEAFF; DNA: TGTGCCAGCAGTCCTCTGGACAGGGTGAACACTGAAGCTTTCTTT
D: NA; size: once; V: TRBV10-3; J: TRBJ2-5; CDR3: CAISDPRETQYF; DNA: TGTGCCATCAGTGACCCTCGAGAGACCCAGTACTTC
D: TRBD1; size: few; V: TRBV5-1; J: TRBJ1-1; CDR3: CASSSITGVVNTEAFF; DNA: TGCGCCAGCAGCTCGATAACAGGGGTGGTGAACACTGAAGCTTTCTTT
D: NA; size: NA; V: TRBV6-4; J: TRBJ1-2; CDR3: CATSMGTYGYTF; DNA: TGTGCCACCTCGATGGGGACATATGGCTACACCTTC
D: NA; size: NA; V: TRBV9; J: TRBJ1-2; CDR3: CASSVATHGYTF; DNA: TGTGCCAGCAGCGTAGCTACCCATGGCTACACCTTC